This T cell receptor beta chain was documented in a study of control samples from healthy donors and cancer patients. Between the trimmed V and J ends, which lost 6 bases and 4 bases, there was a span of 13 bases. CDR1 is MNHEY and CDR2 is SVGAGI in the germline V gene. The CDR3 is 14 residues long. Repertoires were generated with immunoSEQ multiplex PCR, while TCRdb's copy carries only in-frame clones and drops some. This table has roughly 120,000 clones, just under 90% appearing once. The source of this sequence is a man under 40 in good health. The source material was blood. This rearrangement joins TRBV6-5 to TRBJ1-5; TRBD1 might be the D (5 bases). The chain's CDR3 is CASSPGGGNQPQHF. CDR3 nucleotide sequence: TGTGCCAGCAGCCCGGGGGGGGGTAATCAGCCCCAGCATTTT.